This T cell receptor (beta chain) stems from a study of T cell repertoires in cytomegalovirus infection. For the study at large: It was recently identified HLA-C-restricted and well-studied HLA-B-restricted CMV epitopes that the study used. Matching HLA type and CMV infection were both indicated by public TCR beta signatures.

This clonotype was picked up a small number of times. Its antigen is unidentified. TCRdb re-called the reads through MiXCR, storing one row per CDR3 protein. Of some 220,000 distinct CDR3 sequences detected, roughly 34% appear once; the ten largest clones hold 55% to 60%. This receptor was identified in a human donor in good health (CMV status not recorded). Some clones in this sample may be carry-over from other donors' samples. The specimen comprised CD8+ T cells from cultured PBMCs, sampled from culture after CMV antigen stimulation.

Written as DNA, the CDR3 is TGTGCCAGCAGTTCTAAGCAAGTAGGGGCGGATCAGCCCCAGCATTTT. Protein sequence: CASSSKQVGADQPQHF. The chain joins TRBV12-3 or TRBV12-4 to TRBJ1-5; D is possibly TRBD1 (5 bases). The V end lost 4 bases, the J end lost 5 bases, and 18 bases lay between the germline ends. The length of the CDR3 is 16 residues.